The 5 T cell receptor beta chains below all came from one sample that was sequenced in a study of radiotherapy plus CTLA-4 blockade in lung cancer. Clones were sequenced by immunoSEQ multiplex PCR, and TCRdb holds only the in-frame ones, with some missing. This sample has 55,000 to 80,000 clones, with around 86% found just once. Sequencing used peripheral blood, obtained from a patient treated with radiotherapy plus ipilimumab. These receptors were collected from a human donor with non-small cell lung cancer that progressed on radiotherapy plus ipilimumab.

This chain links TRBV30 with TRBJ1-4; D is uncertain. V shed 4 bases and J shed 4 bases, with 7 bases lying between them. This CDR3 spans 12 amino acids. In germline, CDR1 is GTSNPN, CDR2 SVGIG (reference sequence). The CDR3 protein is CAWTGSNEKLFF. CDR3 sequence (DNA): TGTGCCTGGACAGGTAGTAATGAAAAACTGTTTTTT. Filled out from reference TRBV30 and TRBJ1-4, the complete variable domain reads SQTIHQWPATLVQPVGSPLSLECTVEGTSNPNLYWYRQAAGRGLQLLFYSVGIGQISSEVPQNLSASRPQDRQFILSSKKLLLSDSGFYLCAWTGSNEKLFFGSGTQLSVL.

This sequence joins TRBV9 and TRBJ1-1; D is unresolved. Germline V CDR1 and CDR2: SGDLS, YYNGEE. The CDR3 sequence is 13 residues long. Trimming removed 1 base from V and 1 base from J, with 5 bases in between. Here the CDR3 DNA reads TGTGCCAGCAGCGTATCCCGGAACACTGAAGCTTTCTTT. As protein: CASSVSRNTEAFF.

The rearrangement links TRBV10-3 to TRBJ1-5; TRBD1 is a possible D gene (6 bases). The CDR3 loop spans 12 amino acids. V was cut by 10 bases and J by 4 bases, with 11 bases left in between. The germline V gene encodes CDR1 ENHRY and CDR2 SYGVKD. CDR3 in DNA: TGTGCCACTAAACAGGGAAATCAGCCCCAGCATTTT. Translation gives CATKQGNQPQHF.

The chain combines TRBV11-2 with TRBJ2-2; tentative D call: TRBD1 (6 bases). The germline V gene has CDR1 SGHAT and CDR2 FQNNGV. The CDR3 consists of 15 residues. Trimming stripped 4 bases from V and 5 bases from J, with 14 bases between. CDR3 protein: CASSSIQGPTGELFF. In DNA form, the CDR3 reads TGTGCCAGCAGCTCAATACAGGGTCCTACCGGGGAGCTGTTTTTT.

This chain uses TRBV27 with TRBJ1-5, with D perhaps matching TRBD1 (5 bases). V shed 1 base and J shed 6 bases, with 10 bases lying between them. The germline CDR1 and CDR2 sequences are MNHEY and SMNVEV (reference sequence). The length of the CDR3 is 14 residues. The CDR3 sequence: CASSLLGGGQPQHF. Here the CDR3 DNA reads TGTGCCAGCAGTTTATTGGGGGGTGGTCAGCCCCAGCATTTT.